The sequence of this T cell receptor beta chain was determined in a study of blood T cell repertoires in COVID-19. Data came from immunoSEQ multiplex PCR; TCRdb stores just in-frame clones and leaves some out. This table holds about 200,000 clones, 81% found once. The CDR3 runs 14 residues. J was trimmed by 6 bases and V by 8 bases; bases with no gene match: 9. Germline-derived CDR1 and CDR2 are LGHNA and YNFKEQ. The chain uses TRBV4-2 and TRBJ2-3, with 9 bases fitting TRBD2. This clonotype originated in an elderly woman with acute or convalescent COVID-19. Sequencing was carried out using peripheral blood. CDR3 loop: CASGPRGGHDTQYF. In nucleotides, the CDR3 is TGTGCCAGCGGCCCGCGGGGGGGCCACGATACGCAGTATTTT.